This T cell receptor (beta chain) was profiled in a study of shared clonotypes between healthy human individuals (dated by TCRdb to the early 2020s). Background for the entire study: The cohort comprised two women and a few men aged 18 to 49 years. For each donor, three plates each were used for CD4 naive and CD4 memory, two plates were used for CD8 naive, and one plate was used for CD8 memory. The study deeply sequenced blood TCR repertoires of about 5 healthy adults to estimate repertoire size and the extent of clonotype sharing between individuals. To increase sequencing depth and limit assay-specific biases, TCR repertoire library preparation and sequencing were carried out by different laboratories using diverse techniques. Between about 0.9 and 9 billion PBMCs per donor were obtained by leukapheresis.

The donors were healthy, HIV-negative adults with no recently reported acute infections or vaccinations. All donors were Caucasian adults living in Nashville, Tennessee, USA. CD4+ T cells were enriched by magnetic negative selection; naive cells were then positively selected on CD45RA, and the negative fraction formed the memory subset. Blood was collected by leukapheresis, and PBMCs were isolated by Ficoll-Histopaque density gradient centrifugation and then cryopreserved in liquid nitrogen vapor phase. Analytical flow cytometry was used to check the purity and quantity of each magnetically sorted T cell population. Genomic DNA was isolated from every sorted fraction and measured by UV absorbance on a Nanodrop 2000c. A remark on this clone: It has no known antigen specificity. The input lacks base qualities; no much larger clone sits a single base away.

TCR CDR3 regions were amplified from genomic DNA by multiplex PCR using the deep immunoSEQ assay. Genomic DNA extracted from each cell subset was distributed evenly over all wells of several immunoSEQ 96-well plates, and each plate served as one replicate. Each replicate PCR for sorted subsets received 200 ng genomic DNA, equal to roughly 30,000 T cell genomes. Purified libraries were quantified with a Qubit 3.0 fluorometer, sized on a Bioanalyzer 2100, and re-quantified with the KAPA Library Quantification kit. Each immunoSEQ 96-well plate was sequenced on its own single-read 150-cycle Illumina NextSeq 550 flow cell. In the source study's methods: Because the immunoSEQ output held only junctional sequences and lacked quality scores, the filtering could not match the filtering applied to full-length reads. To assign V/J genes and CDR3, sequences were annotated using PyIR, a Python wrapper for IgBLAST v1.9, with IMGT germline references. Any read was removed if the V/J assignment was weak (E-value above 1e-6), the CDR3 was missing, or the read contained stop codons, out-of-frame junctions, or ambiguous translated residues. V3J clonotypes were defined as sequences sharing an identical inferred V gene, J gene, and CDR3 amino acid sequence. Percentage overlap between repertoires was computed as shared unique clonotypes divided by the size of the smaller repertoire. Repertoire richness was assessed with RTK rarefaction, the Chao1 estimator, and Recon v2.1 estimates of unobserved clonotypes. For all TCRbeta clonotypes obtained by the gDNA method from four donors, generation probabilities were computed with OLGA. TCRdb re-hosts the immuneACCESS table, in-frame sequences only. Its copies lack some clones; in the studies checked, an unresolved V gene accounts for under half of them, and the cause for the rest is not known. That table gives V, J and clone size, and the DNA gave D and trimming. Within this sample are 2 million to 2.5 million clones, with 95% of them counted one time only. In total, the top ten clones hold 0.1% to 0.15% of the sample.

Germline trimming: 3 bases from V, 5 bases from J; junction bases outside gene matches: 5. The germline V gene (reference sequence) specifies SGHNT as CDR1 and YYREEE as CDR2. The cysteine opens and the phenylalanine closes a CDR3 of 15 amino acids. The kept DNA is CDR3 alone, 45 bases in frame from the first base. Study-level results and caveats: Sampling was limited to blood, and TCR repertoires in tissue likely differ from TCR repertoires in blood. Because the study included only a small number of donors, the genetic and exposure-history diversity represented was limited. Rarefaction of sorted-subset datasets indicated incomplete sequencing despite the large sequencing depth. Compared with non-shared clonotypes, clonotypes shared by all four sorted-subset donors had higher generation probabilities. Pairwise subsampling indicated that sequencing depth was expected to affect the degree of clonotype sharing among donors. About 4.5% of naive CD4, 3.5% of naive CD8, around 2.3% of memory CD4, and approximately 0.4% of memory CD8 clonotypes were shared across several donors. Naive subsets generally had larger estimated clonotype richness than memory subsets.

The sequence links TRBV5-4 to TRBJ1-6; TRBD1 fits 7 bases in the junction. The clonotype comes from a man aged 18 to 30 in good health. The sequenced sample consisted of naive CD4+ T cells sorted from blood. Interpreted using the paper, the cell subset or site label stands for: CD45RA+ positively selected. The CDR3 in this case is CASSSRQGNNSPLHF. Read as DNA, the sequence is TGTGCCAGCAGCTCCCGACAGGGTAATAATTCACCCCTCCACTTT.